The next 30 T cell receptor beta chains were all read from a single sample in a study of a mutant IDH1 vaccine in newly diagnosed glioma. Only in-frame clones appear in the TCRdb table, and some are missing; sequencing was by immunoSEQ multiplex PCR. Of approximately 45,000 clones listed, 92% are singletons. Time point indicated: week 35, safety follow-up. In every dose of vaccine, 300 ug of mutant IDH1 20-mer peptide was given alongside topical imiquimod. Antigens of these TCRs are unknown. Material: PBMCs, obtained from a glioma patient whose treatment included an IDH1 peptide vaccine. The receptors stem from a man between 50 and 59 years old with glioma.

The chain has TRBV4-3 and TRBJ2-7; D is undetermined. The ends were cut back, 4 bases at V and 2 bases at J, with 12 bases in the middle. The CDR3 has 14 residues. In germline, CDR1 is LGHNA, CDR2 YSLEER. The chain's CDR3 is CASSLAEVPYEQYF. The CDR3 nucleotides are TGCGCCAGCAGCCTGGCTGAGGTTCCCTACGAGCAGTACTTC.

The rearrangement uses TRBV7-2 and TRBJ2-1, with D possibly matching TRBD2 (5 bases). The CDR3 spans 13 residues. Between the trimmed V and J ends, which lost 5 bases and 7 bases, there was a span of 12 bases. The V gene's germline CDR1 is SGHTA and CDR2 FQGNSA. For the CDR3, the DNA is TGTGCCAGCAGCATCGGACTTGCTAATGAGCAGTTCTTC. Its translation: CASSIGLANEQFF.

The chain employs TRBV5-5 and TRBJ1-1; D call uncertain. Trimming cost V 6 bases and J 1 base, with 13 bases left between them. Germline lookup yields CDR1 SGHKS and CDR2 YYEKEE (reference sequence). The CDR3 is 14 amino acids. The chain's CDR3 is CASTLHVPNTEAFF. The CDR3 region has the DNA TGTGCCAGCACCTTACATGTCCCGAACACTGAAGCTTTCTTT.

The genes are TRBV5-4 and TRBJ2-3; 8 nucleotides line up with TRBD2. Germline V CDR1 and CDR2: SGHNT, YYREEE (reference sequence). The ends lost 2 bases at V and 2 bases at J; junction bases unmatched: 4. The CDR3 loop spans 15 amino acids. CDR3 in DNA: TGTGCCAGCAGCTTCCTTAGCGGGGACACAGATACGCAGTATTTT. As protein: CASSFLSGDTDTQYF.

The chain combines TRBV19 with TRBJ1-5; no firm D call. CDR1 LNHDA and CDR2 SQIVND come from the germline V gene (reference sequence). The CDR3 totals 15 residues. Trimming left V 4 bases short and J 2 bases short, with 12 bases between. DNA of the CDR3: TGTGCCAGTAGTACCCCCGGCGGTGGCAATCAGCCCCAGCATTTT. This sequence encodes CASSTPGGGNQPQHF.

V gene TRBV5-4 combines with J gene TRBJ1-1, with D maybe TRBD1 (5 bases). Germline assignment: CDR1 SGHNT and CDR2 YYREEE (reference sequence). The V end lost 0 bases, the J end lost 6 bases, and 15 bases lay between the germline ends. This CDR3 is built from 15 residues. The CDR3 bases are TGTGCCAGCAGCTTGGCCTCTGGCAGGGTTTCTGAAGCTTTCTTT. Protein sequence: CASSLASGRVSEAFF. The full variable domain, rest sourced from reference TRBV5-4 and TRBJ1-1, is ETGVTQSPTHLIKTRGQQVTLRCSSQSGHNTVSWYQQALGQGPQFIFQYYREEENGRGNFPPRFSGLQFPNYSSELNVNALELDDSALYLCASSLASGRVSEAFFGQGTRLTVV.

The chain has TRBV9 and TRBJ1-2; maybe TRBD1 (6 bases). The V gene lost 3 bases and the J gene lost 0 bases, with 18 bases spanning the gap. CDR3 length equals 17 residues. Germline CDR1 reads SGDLS; CDR2 reads YYNGEE. Written as DNA, the CDR3 is TGTGCCAGCAGCGGCTGGGTCGGGGGGGCGCCTAACTATGGCTACACCTTC. It specifies CASSGWVGGAPNYGYTF.

This clone showed up just once. J is TRBJ1-2 and V is TRBV2; tentatively, D is TRBD1 (5 bases). CDR1 is SNHLY and CDR2 is FYNNEI in the germline V gene. V was clipped by 5 bases and J by 5 bases, with 12 bases between them. The CDR3 covers 13 residues. The CDR3 region has the DNA TGTGCCAGCAGTAAGGGGACTGAGTATGGCTACACCTTC. Protein sequence: CASSKGTEYGYTF.

This chain connects TRBV6-5 to TRBJ1-3, with D possibly being TRBD1 (6 bases). The germline gives CDR1 MNHEY, CDR2 SVGAGI. The CDR3 is 15 amino acids. Between the trimmed V and J ends, which lost 4 bases and 0 bases, there was a span of 10 bases. The chain's CDR3 is CASSSTGSSGNTIYF. CDR3 coding DNA: TGTGCCAGCAGTTCCACAGGGAGCTCTGGAAACACCATATATTTT.

This chain connects TRBV9 to TRBJ1-1; 9 bases line up with TRBD1. The CDR3 sequence is 16 residues long. The junction had 7 bases not matched to a gene; V was cut back by 0 bases and J by 4 bases. CDR1 SGDLS and CDR2 YYNGEE come from the germline V gene. CDR3 sequence: CASSVGDRVLGTEAFF. The CDR3 DNA reads TGTGCCAGCAGCGTAGGGGACAGGGTTTTGGGCACTGAAGCTTTCTTT.

V gene TRBV15 combines with J gene TRBJ2-6, with D hard to call. Germline V gene data show CDR1 as LNHNV and CDR2 as YYDKDF (reference sequence). The V and J ends lost 5 bases and 0 bases respectively, with 11 bases between them. This CDR3 spans 16 amino acids. CDR3 DNA: TGTGCCACCAGCGGAGCAGGTTTCTCTGGGGCCAACGTCCTGACTTTC. Residues: CATSGAGFSGANVLTF.

This chain connects TRBV11-2 to TRBJ1-1; D not resolved. This CDR3 region has 17 residues. V dropped 0 bases and J dropped 1 base, with 15 bases sitting between them. In germline, CDR1 is SGHAT, CDR2 FQNNGV. The CDR3 DNA sequence: TGTGCCAGCAGCTTAGATGCGTTGTGGGGTAGGAACACTGAAGCTTTCTTT. It is translated as CASSLDALWGRNTEAFF.

The CDR3 is CASSSITRGGNQPQHF. The CDR3 DNA reads as TGTGCCAGCAGTTCAATTACCAGGGGAGGCAATCAGCCCCAGCATTTT. The chain carries TRBV27 and TRBJ1-5; tentative D call: TRBD1 (6 bases). The ends were cut back, 4 bases at V and 2 bases at J, with 15 bases in the middle. Looked up from germline, CDR1 is MNHEY and CDR2 is SMNVEV (reference sequence). CDR3 length: 16 residues.

The rearrangement uses TRBV13 and TRBJ2-3, with unresolved D. Germline V gene sequence: CDR1 PRHDT, CDR2 FYEKMQ (reference sequence). The V end lost 0 bases, the J end lost 4 bases, and 5 bases lay between the germline ends. The length of the CDR3 is 13 residues. The CDR3 protein is CASSLGWADTQYF. CDR3 bases: TGTGCCAGCAGCTTAGGCTGGGCAGATACGCAGTATTTT.

V gene TRBV19 combines with J gene TRBJ2-7; maybe TRBD2 (5 bases). Germline-derived CDR1 and CDR2 are LNHDA and SQIVND (reference sequence). The CDR3 spans 16 residues. V gave up 5 bases and J gave up 0 bases, with 17 bases separating them. The CDR3 bases are TGTGCCAGTAGTGGCGGGTTGACGATTCTCTCCTACGAGCAGTACTTC. This codes for CASSGGLTILSYEQYF.

DNA for the CDR3: TGTGCCAGCAGCGTAGCGGTCGGGGGGTCCTACGAGCAGTACTTC. Translated, it gives CASSVAVGGSYEQYF. This rearrangement joins TRBV9 to TRBJ2-7; 7 nucleotides agree with TRBD2. The CDR3 is made up of 15 amino acids. Per germline, CDR1 SGDLS and CDR2 YYNGEE. V dropped 0 bases and J dropped 1; count of bases not matched to a gene: 4.

The chain combines TRBV29-1 with TRBJ1-1; TRBD1 matches 8 bases. Germline CDR1 is SQVTM and CDR2 is ANQGSEA. The CDR3 sequence is 16 residues long. V was clipped by 7 bases and J by 0 bases; unmatched bases: 13. The CDR3 DNA sequence: TGCAGCGCTGAGGGGAGACAGGGGCCAATGAACACTGAAGCTTTCTTT. As protein: CSAEGRQGPMNTEAFF.

This chain joins TRBV7-9 and TRBJ2-2, with TRBD2 as a possible D gene (6 bases). Germline CDR1 reads SEHNR; CDR2 reads FQNEAQ (reference sequence). V lost 6 bases and J 4 bases, leaving 27 bases between the germline ends. The CDR3 is 19 residues long. The CDR3: CASSPPSSGGVPVTGELFF. The CDR3 nucleotides are TGTGCCAGCAGTCCTCCCTCGAGCGGCGGGGTCCCCGTCACCGGGGAGCTGTTTTTT.

The V and J genes are TRBV10-3 and TRBJ1-6; TRBD1 agrees at 8 bases. Per germline, CDR1 ENHRY and CDR2 SYGVKD. The CDR3 length is 18 residues. V gave up 6 bases and J gave up 5 bases; unmatched junction bases: 15. The CDR3 loop reads CAIRNREAGTGNNSPLHF. The CDR3 DNA reads as TGTGCCATCAGGAATAGAGAGGCCGGGACAGGAAATAATTCACCCCTCCACTTT.

The rearrangement links TRBV6-6 to TRBJ2-1; D is ambiguous. The V end lost 0 bases, the J end lost 2 bases, and 11 bases lay between the germline ends. This CDR3 region has 16 residues. Germline lookup yields CDR1 MNHNY and CDR2 SVGAGI (reference sequence). This chain's CDR3 is CASSYSSNPTYNEQFF. CDR3 in DNA: TGTGCCAGCAGTTACTCCTCCAATCCGACCTACAATGAGCAGTTCTTC.

The rearrangement uses TRBV11-2 and TRBJ2-7, with TRBD1 matching over 7 bases. The V gene's germline CDR1 is SGHAT and CDR2 FQNNGV. The length of the CDR3 is 15 residues. With 5 bases clipped from V and 1 base from J, the junction kept 8 bases outside the gene matches. The CDR3 nucleotides are TGTGCCAGCAGCGTCGACAGGGCGCCATCCTACGAGCAGTACTTC. Protein: CASSVDRAPSYEQYF.

This sequence joins TRBV21-1 and TRBJ2-5; TRBD1 is the table's D call and was not checked against the DNA. TRBV21-1 counts as a pseudogene. This CDR3 contains 14 residues. This CDR3 reads CASSKQGARETQYF. CDR3 DNA sequence: TGTGCCAGCAGCAAACAGGGGGCACGGGAGACCCAGTACTTC.

V and J are TRBV5-1 and TRBJ1-2; 10 nucleotides align to TRBD1. V was clipped by 4 bases and J by 4 bases; unmatched bases: 10. From germline, CDR1 is SGHRS and CDR2 YFSETQ. This CDR3 is 16 amino acids long. The CDR3 DNA reads as TGCGCCAGCAGCCCAGGGACAGGGGTCTTCGGCTATGGCTACACCTTC. Protein sequence: CASSPGTGVFGYGYTF.

The V call is TRBV5-1, the J call TRBJ1-1, with D unresolved. The CDR3 is 15 amino acids. The germline gives CDR1 SGHRS, CDR2 YFSETQ. V gave up 2 bases and J gave up 1 base, with 12 bases separating them. CDR3 loop: CASSFQVRENTEAFF. The CDR3 DNA reads as TGCGCCAGCAGCTTCCAGGTGAGGGAGAACACTGAAGCTTTCTTT.

This chain connects TRBV28 to TRBJ1-5; D not resolved. Germline V gives CDR1 MDHEN, CDR2 SYDVKM. Deletions cut 5 bases from V and 0 bases from J, with 5 bases between. CDR3 length: 13 residues. CDR3 DNA sequence: TGTGCCAGCAGTGACTTTAGCAATCAGCCCCAGCATTTT. As protein: CASSDFSNQPQHF.

The CDR3 here is CASSLTGAQGTNYGYTF. Written as DNA, the CDR3 is TGTGCCAGCAGTTTGACGGGGGCCCAAGGGACTAACTATGGCTACACCTTC. The V gene is TRBV28, the J gene TRBJ1-2; D is possibly TRBD1 (6 bases). Germline CDR1 MDHEN, CDR2 SYDVKM. The CDR3 has 17 amino acids. V was cut by 3 bases and J by 0 bases, with 17 bases left in between.

The chain is built from TRBV5-4 and TRBJ2-3; 8 nucleotides align to TRBD1. The J segment lost 4 bases and the V segment lost 1 base, leaving 2 bases of the junction unmatched. There are 14 residues in the CDR3. CDR1 and CDR2 (germline): SGHNT, YYREEE (reference sequence). The CDR3 spells CASSLKQGADTQYF. The CDR3 region has the DNA TGTGCCAGCAGCTTGAAACAGGGGGCAGATACGCAGTATTTT. The full variable domain, completed using reference TRBV5-4 and TRBJ2-3, is ETGVTQSPTHLIKTRGQQVTLRCSSQSGHNTVSWYQQALGQGPQFIFQYYREEENGRGNFPPRFSGLQFPNYSSELNVNALELDDSALYLCASSLKQGADTQYFGPGTRLTVL.

The chain uses TRBV5-6 and TRBJ2-1, with 10 bases identical to TRBD2. Germline values: CDR1 SGHDT, CDR2 YYEEEE. V was clipped by 4 bases and J by 4 bases; unmatched bases: 17. The CDR3 length is 19 residues. This CDR3 is CASSVGGLAGGRRYNEQFF. The CDR3 DNA reads TGTGCCAGCAGCGTGGGAGGGTTAGCGGGGGGCCGGCGGTACAATGAGCAGTTCTTC.

CDR3 sequence (DNA): TGCAGCGTTGAGGCCACTAGGGGAGAGACCCAGTACTTC. It codes for CSVEATRGETQYF. This chain joins TRBV29-1 and TRBJ2-5; possibly TRBD1 or TRBD2 for D (5 bases each). This CDR3 contains 13 residues. Trimming took off 3 bases at V and 4 bases at J, with 12 bases between the two ends. Germline CDR1 SQVTM, CDR2 ANQGSEA.

The gene calls are TRBV10-3 and TRBJ1-3, with D perhaps matching TRBD1 (5 bases). The germline V and J ends were trimmed by 7 bases and 0 bases, with 10 bases remaining between them. CDR1 and CDR2 from the germline V gene are ENHRY and SYGVKD. This CDR3 spans 14 amino acids. CDR3 nucleotide sequence: TGTGCCATCACCAGGACACCCTCTGGAAACACCATATATTTT. It encodes CAITRTPSGNTIYF.